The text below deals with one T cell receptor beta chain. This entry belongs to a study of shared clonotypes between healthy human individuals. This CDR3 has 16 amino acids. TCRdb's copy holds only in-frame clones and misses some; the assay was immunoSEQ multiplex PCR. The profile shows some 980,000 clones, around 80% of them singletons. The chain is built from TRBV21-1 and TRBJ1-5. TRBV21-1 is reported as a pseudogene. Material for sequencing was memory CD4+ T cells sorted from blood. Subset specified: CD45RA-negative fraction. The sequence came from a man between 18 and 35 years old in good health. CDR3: CASSSHLQRGEQPQHF. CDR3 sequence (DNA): TGTGCCAGCAGCTCCCACCTTCAGAGGGGGGAACAGCCCCAGCATTTT.